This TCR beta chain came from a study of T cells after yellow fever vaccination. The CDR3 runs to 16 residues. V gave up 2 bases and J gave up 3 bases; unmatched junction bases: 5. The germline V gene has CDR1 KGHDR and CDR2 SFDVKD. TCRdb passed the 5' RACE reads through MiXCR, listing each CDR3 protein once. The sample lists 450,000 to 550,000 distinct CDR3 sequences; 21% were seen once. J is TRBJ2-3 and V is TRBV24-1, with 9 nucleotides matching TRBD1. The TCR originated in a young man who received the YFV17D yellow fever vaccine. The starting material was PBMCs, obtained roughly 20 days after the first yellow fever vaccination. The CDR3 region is CATSDSYRGRTDTQYF. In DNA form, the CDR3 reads TGTGCCACCAGTGATTCTTACAGGGGGCGGACAGATACGCAGTATTTT.